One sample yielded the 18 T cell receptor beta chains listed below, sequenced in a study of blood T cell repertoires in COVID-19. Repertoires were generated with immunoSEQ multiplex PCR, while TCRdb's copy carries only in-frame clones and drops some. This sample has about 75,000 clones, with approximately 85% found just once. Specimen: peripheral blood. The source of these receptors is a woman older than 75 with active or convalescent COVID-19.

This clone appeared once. Here the CDR3 DNA reads TGTGCCAGCAGCTTAGATCGGGGGAAGGGAACTGAAGCTTTCTTT. It translates to CASSLDRGKGTEAFF. V gene TRBV7-2 combines with J gene TRBJ1-1; D is perhaps TRBD1 (5 bases). V was pared by 1 base and J by 5 bases, with 14 bases between. This CDR3 contains 15 residues. The germline V gene encodes CDR1 SGHTA and CDR2 FQGNSA.

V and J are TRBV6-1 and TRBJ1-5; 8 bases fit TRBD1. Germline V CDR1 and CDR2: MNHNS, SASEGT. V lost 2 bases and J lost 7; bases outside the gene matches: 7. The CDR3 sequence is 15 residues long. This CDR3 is CASSESGGTRQPQHF. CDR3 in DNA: TGTGCCAGCAGTGAATCAGGGGGCACACGGCAGCCCCAGCATTTT.

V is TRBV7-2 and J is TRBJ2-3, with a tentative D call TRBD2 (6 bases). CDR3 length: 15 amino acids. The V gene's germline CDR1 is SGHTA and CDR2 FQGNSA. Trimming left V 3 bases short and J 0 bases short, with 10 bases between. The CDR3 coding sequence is TGTGCCAGCAGCTTTGCGGGGAGAAGCACAGATACGCAGTATTTT. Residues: CASSFAGRSTDTQYF.

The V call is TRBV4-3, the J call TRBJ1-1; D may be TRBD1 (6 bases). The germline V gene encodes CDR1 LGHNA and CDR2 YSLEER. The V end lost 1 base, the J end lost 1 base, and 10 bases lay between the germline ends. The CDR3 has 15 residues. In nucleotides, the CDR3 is TGCGCCAGCAGCCAAGTCCCAGGGGCGAACACTGAAGCTTTCTTT. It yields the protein CASSQVPGANTEAFF.

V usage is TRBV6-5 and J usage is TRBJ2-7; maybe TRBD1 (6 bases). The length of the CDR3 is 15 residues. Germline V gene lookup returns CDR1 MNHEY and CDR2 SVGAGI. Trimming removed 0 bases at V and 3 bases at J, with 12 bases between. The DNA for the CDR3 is TGTGCCAGCAGTTACTCTACAGGGTTATACTACGAGCAGTACTTC. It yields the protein CASSYSTGLYYEQYF.

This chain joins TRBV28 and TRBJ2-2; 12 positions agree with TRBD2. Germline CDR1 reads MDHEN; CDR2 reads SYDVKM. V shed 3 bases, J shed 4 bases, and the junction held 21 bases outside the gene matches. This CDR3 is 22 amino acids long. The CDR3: CASSFTYLRTSGKLPGTGELFF. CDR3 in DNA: TGTGCCAGCAGTTTCACCTACCTTCGGACTAGCGGGAAACTCCCCGGCACCGGGGAGCTGTTTTTT.

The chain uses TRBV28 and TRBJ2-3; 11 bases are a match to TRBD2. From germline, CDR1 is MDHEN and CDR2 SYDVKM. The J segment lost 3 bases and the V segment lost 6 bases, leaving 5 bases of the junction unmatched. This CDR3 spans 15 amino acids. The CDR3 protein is CASRYRLAGTDTQYF. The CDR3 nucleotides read TGTGCCAGCAGGTATAGACTAGCGGGGACAGATACGCAGTATTTT.

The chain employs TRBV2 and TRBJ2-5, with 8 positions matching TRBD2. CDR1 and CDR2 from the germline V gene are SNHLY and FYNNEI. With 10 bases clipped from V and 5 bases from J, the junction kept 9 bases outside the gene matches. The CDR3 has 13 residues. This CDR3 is CAILPTSAETQYF. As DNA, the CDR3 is TGTGCCATCCTTCCGACTAGCGCTGAGACCCAGTACTTC. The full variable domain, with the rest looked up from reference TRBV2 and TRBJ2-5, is EPEVTQTPSHQVTQMGQEVILRCVPISNHLYFYWYRQILGQKVEFLVSFYNNEISEKSEIFDDQFSVERPDGSNFTLKIRSTKLEDSAMYFCAILPTSAETQYFGPGTRLLVL.

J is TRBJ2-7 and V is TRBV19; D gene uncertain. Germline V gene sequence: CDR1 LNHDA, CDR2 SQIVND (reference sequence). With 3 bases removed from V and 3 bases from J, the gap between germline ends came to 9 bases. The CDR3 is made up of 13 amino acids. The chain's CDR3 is CASSIGPNYEQYF. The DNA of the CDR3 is TGTGCCAGTAGTATTGGGCCGAACTACGAGCAGTACTTC.

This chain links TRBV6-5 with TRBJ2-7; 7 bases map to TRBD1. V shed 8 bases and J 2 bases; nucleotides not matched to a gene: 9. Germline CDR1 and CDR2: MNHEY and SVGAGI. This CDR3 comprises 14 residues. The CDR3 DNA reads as TGTGCCAGCTATTCTCCGGGACAGACCTACGAGCAGTACTTC. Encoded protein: CASYSPGQTYEQYF.

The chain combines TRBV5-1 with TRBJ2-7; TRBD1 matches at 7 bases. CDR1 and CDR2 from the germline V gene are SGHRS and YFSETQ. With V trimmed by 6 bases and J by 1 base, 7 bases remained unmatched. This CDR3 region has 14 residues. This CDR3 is CASTVGGRSYEQYF. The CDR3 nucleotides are TGCGCCAGCACCGTAGGGGGCAGGTCCTACGAGCAGTACTTC.

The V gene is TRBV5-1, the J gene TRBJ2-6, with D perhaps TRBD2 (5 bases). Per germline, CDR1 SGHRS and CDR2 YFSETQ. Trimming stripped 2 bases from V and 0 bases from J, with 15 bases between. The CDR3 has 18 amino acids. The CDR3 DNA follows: TGCGCCAGCAGCTTTTTTCCCCTCGGACTCTCTGGGGCCAACGTCCTGACTTTC. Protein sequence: CASSFFPLGLSGANVLTF.

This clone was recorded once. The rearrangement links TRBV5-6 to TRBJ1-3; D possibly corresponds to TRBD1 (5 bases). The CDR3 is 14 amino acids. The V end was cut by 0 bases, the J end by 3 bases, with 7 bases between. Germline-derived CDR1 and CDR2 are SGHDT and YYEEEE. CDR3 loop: CASSLGQLGNTIYF. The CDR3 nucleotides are TGTGCCAGCAGCTTGGGACAGCTTGGAAACACCATATATTTT.

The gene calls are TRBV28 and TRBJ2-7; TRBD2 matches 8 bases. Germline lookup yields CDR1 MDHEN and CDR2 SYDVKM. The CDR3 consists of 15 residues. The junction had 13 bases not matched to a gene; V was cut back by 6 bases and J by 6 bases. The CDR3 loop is CASRRPLAGLSEQYF. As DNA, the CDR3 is TGTGCCAGCAGACGTCCCTTAGCGGGGCTTAGCGAGCAGTACTTC. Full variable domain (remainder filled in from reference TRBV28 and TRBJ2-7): DVKVTQSSRYLVKRTGEKVFLECVQDMDHENMFWYRQDPGLGLRLIYFSYDVKMKEKGDIPEGYSVSREKKERFSLILESASTNQTSMYLCASRRPLAGLSEQYFGPGTRLTVT.

CDR3 in DNA: TGTGCCAGCAGCTTAGCGGGGAGAGGTCCCTATGGCTACACCTTC. Encoded protein: CASSLAGRGPYGYTF. The V call is TRBV7-8, the J call TRBJ1-2; D not resolved. The length of the CDR3 is 15 residues. Germline V gene lookup returns CDR1 SGHVS and CDR2 FQNEAQ. V lost 0 bases and J lost 4, with 12 bases in between. Supplemented by reference TRBV7-8 and TRBJ1-2, the full variable domain reads GAGVSQSPRYKVAKRGQDVALRCDPISGHVSLFWYQQALGQGPEFLTYFQNEAQLDKSGLPSDRFFAERPEGSVSTLKIQRTQQEDSAVYLCASSLAGRGPYGYTFGSGTRLTVV.

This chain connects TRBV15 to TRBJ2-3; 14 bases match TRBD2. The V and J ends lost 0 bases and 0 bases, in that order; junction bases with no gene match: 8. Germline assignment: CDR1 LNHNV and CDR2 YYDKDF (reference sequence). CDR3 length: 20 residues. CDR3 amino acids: CATSRDSWTSGGSSTDTQYF. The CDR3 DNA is TGTGCCACCAGCAGAGATTCTTGGACTAGCGGGGGGTCTAGCACAGATACGCAGTATTTT.

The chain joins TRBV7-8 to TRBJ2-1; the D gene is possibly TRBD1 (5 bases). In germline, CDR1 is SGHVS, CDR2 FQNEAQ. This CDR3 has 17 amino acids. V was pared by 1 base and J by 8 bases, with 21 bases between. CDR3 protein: CASSLEGGHQKGDEQFF. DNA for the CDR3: TGTGCCAGCAGCTTAGAAGGTGGACACCAGAAAGGAGATGAGCAGTTCTTC. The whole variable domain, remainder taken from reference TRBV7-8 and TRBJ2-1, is GAGVSQSPRYKVAKRGQDVALRCDPISGHVSLFWYQQALGQGPEFLTYFQNEAQLDKSGLPSDRFFAERPEGSVSTLKIQRTQQEDSAVYLCASSLEGGHQKGDEQFFGPGTRLTVL.

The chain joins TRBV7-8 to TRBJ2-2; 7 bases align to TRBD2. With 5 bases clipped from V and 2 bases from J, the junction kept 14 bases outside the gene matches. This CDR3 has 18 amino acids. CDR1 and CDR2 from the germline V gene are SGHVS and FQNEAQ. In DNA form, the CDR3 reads TGTGCCAGCAGCCGAGAGGCGGTGGGCGGGGGTAACACCGGGGAGCTGTTTTTT. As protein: CASSREAVGGGNTGELFF.